One T cell receptor (beta chain) is described in this entry. The entry originates in a study of blood T cell repertoires in COVID-19. Overall study context: Acute and convalescent COVID-19 specimens originated in the United States, Italy and Spain. From T cells, B-cell-depleted T cells, or PBMCs came the material, which was cDNA or gDNA.

As originally analysed: Amplification of reference gene primers provided the estimated nucleated cell counts. Repertoires were generated with immunoSEQ multiplex PCR, while TCRdb's copy carries only in-frame clones and drops some. V, J and clone size are those of that table, while D and trimming were read from the DNA. The table lists more than 55,000 clones, around 79% of them singletons, with 11% to 15% in the top ten. V lost 4 bases to trimming and J lost 15 bases; unmatched junction nucleotides: 8. In germline, CDR1 is KGHSH, CDR2 LQKENI. The CDR3 consists of 12 residues. V gene TRBV18 combines with J gene TRBJ2-2; 7 nucleotides line up with TRBD1. The sequence came from a woman aged 70-85 years with acute or convalescent COVID-19. Specimen: peripheral blood. The CDR3 nucleotides read TGTGCCAGCTCACTACTGACGACAGGGTTGTTTTTT. This translates into CASSLLTTGLFF.